The clone carrying this T cell receptor beta chain was recorded many times. Trimming removed 6 bases from V and 2 bases from J; junction bases left unmatched: 6. This CDR3 has 14 amino acids. This entry belongs to a study of T cells in Graves' hyperthyroidism and ophthalmopathy. From RNA transcripts, TCR beta CDR3 regions were amplified. First-round RT-PCR with HTBI primers amplified the TCR CDR3 region. Each CDR3 protein is one row after TCRdb ran MiXCR on the multiplex PCR reads. Of about 480,000 distinct CDR3 sequences listed, around 14% are singletons. The hyperthyroidism patients had all been newly diagnosed, and their disease duration was under 2 months. Their ages ranged from 18 to 65 years.

The chain links TRBV12-3 or TRBV12-4 to TRBJ1-2; 7 bases are a match to TRBD1. The sequencing input was blood. This clonotype was sampled from a woman aged 18-29 years with Graves' hyperthyroidism. CDR3 region: CASSLLTGNYGYTF. Here the CDR3 DNA reads TGTGCCAGCAGCCTACTGACAGGGAACTATGGCTACACCTTC.